The 5 T cell receptor beta chains listed next were all sequenced from one sample in a study of OX40 agonist ivuxolimab in advanced cancers. Clones were read by immunoSEQ multiplex PCR, and TCRdb kept only the in-frame ones, dropping some. Found here are tens of thousands of clones, about 88% of them singletons; the top ten hold about 1.2%. Specimen: CD4+ or CD8+ T cells sorted from blood, collected in a trial of the OX40 agonist ivuxolimab. The origin of the receptors is an adult with an advanced solid tumor such as melanoma, head and neck, liver or kidney cancer.

A few counts support this clone. This rearrangement joins TRBV6-1 to TRBJ1-1; 9 bases are shared with TRBD1. CDR1 and CDR2 from the germline V gene are MNHNS and SASEGT. The ends lost 8 bases at V and 2 bases at J; junction bases unmatched: 6. CDR3 length equals 14 residues. The CDR3, as DNA: TGTGCCAGCGCTTGGACAGGGGTTAACACTGAAGCTTTCTTT. This codes for CASAWTGVNTEAFF.

The chain has TRBV29-1 and TRBJ1-2; D possibly corresponds to TRBD1 (5 bases). Germline CDR1 reads SQVTM; CDR2 reads ANQGSEA. Trimming removed 7 bases at V and 5 bases at J, with 20 bases between. The CDR3 consists of 14 residues. CDR3 sequence reads: CSAADSSSTYGYTF. In nucleotides, the CDR3 is TGCAGCGCCGCAGACAGCTCTAGCACTTATGGCTACACCTTC. The variable domain in full, completed from reference TRBV29-1 and TRBJ1-2, reads SAVISQKPSRDICQRGTSLTIQCQVDSQVTMMFWYRQQPGQSLTLIATANQGSEATYESGFVIDKFPISRPNLTFSTLTVSNMSPEDSSIYLCSAADSSSTYGYTFGSGTRLTVV.

The V call is TRBV20-1, the J call TRBJ1-1; no definite D call. Germline-derived CDR1 and CDR2 are DFQATT and SNEGSKA (reference sequence). V was cut by 1 base and J by 1 base, with 1 base left in between. The CDR3 has 11 residues. The CDR3 DNA reads TGCAGTGCTAGAGCGAACACTGAAGCTTTCTTT. It is translated as CSARANTEAFF.

The chain has TRBV30 and TRBJ1-2, with D unresolved. V was cut by 3 bases and J by 8 bases, with 10 bases left in between. CDR3 length: 11 residues. Germline V gene data show CDR1 as GTSNPN and CDR2 as SVGIG (reference sequence). CDR3: CAWRTGFGYTF. The CDR3 DNA reads as TGTGCCTGGAGAACCGGGTTCGGCTACACCTTC.

The chain carries TRBV7-9 and TRBJ2-7, with 10 nucleotides matching TRBD2. Per the germline V gene, CDR1 is SEHNR and CDR2 is FQNEAQ (reference sequence). The CDR3 length is 17 residues. V lost 6 bases to trimming and J lost 5 bases; unmatched junction nucleotides: 16. In DNA, the CDR3 is TGTGCCAGCAGGCCCACAGAGCTACTAGCGGGGATGAACGAGCAGTACTTC. Protein product: CASRPTELLAGMNEQYF.